This TCR beta chain came from a study of PD-1 blockade in classical Hodgkin lymphoma. Relapses following autologous stem cell transplantation were seen in all patients, with brentuximab vedotin exposure varying. From thawed PBMCs, magnetic negative selection was used to isolate the CD8+ T cells. Relapsed/refractory classical Hodgkin lymphoma patients had complete, partial or progressive responses. Assay used: immunoSEQ multiplex PCR; TCRdb lists only in-frame clones, some missing. The table has 6,500 to 10,000 clones, 85% to 90% seen once; the top ten hold approximately 22%. Germline assignment: CDR1 ENHRY and CDR2 SYGVKD. There are 14 residues in the CDR3. Trimming took 3 bases from V and 6 from J; bases not matched to a gene: 3.

The chain couples TRBV10-3 to TRBJ2-3; the match to TRBD2 covers 10 bases. The material was CD8+ T cells from blood, obtained at baseline. The clonotype comes from a human donor with classical Hodgkin lymphoma. CDR3 loop: CAISDSGRRDTQYF. CDR3 sequence (DNA): TGTGCCATCAGTGATAGCGGGAGGAGGGATACGCAGTATTTT.